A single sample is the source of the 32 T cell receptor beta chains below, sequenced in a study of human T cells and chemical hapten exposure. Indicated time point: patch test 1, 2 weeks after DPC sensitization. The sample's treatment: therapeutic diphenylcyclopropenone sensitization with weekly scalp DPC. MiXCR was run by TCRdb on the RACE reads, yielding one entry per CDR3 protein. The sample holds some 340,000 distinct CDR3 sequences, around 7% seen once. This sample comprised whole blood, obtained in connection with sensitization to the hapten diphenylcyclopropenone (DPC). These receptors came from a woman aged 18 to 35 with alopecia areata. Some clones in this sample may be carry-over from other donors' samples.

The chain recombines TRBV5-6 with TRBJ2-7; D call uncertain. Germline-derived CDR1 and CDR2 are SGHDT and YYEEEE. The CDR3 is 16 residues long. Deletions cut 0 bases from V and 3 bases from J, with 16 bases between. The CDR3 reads CASSLEWQQSSYEQYF. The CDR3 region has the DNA TGTGCCAGCAGCTTGGAGTGGCAGCAATCAAGCTACGAGCAGTACTTC.

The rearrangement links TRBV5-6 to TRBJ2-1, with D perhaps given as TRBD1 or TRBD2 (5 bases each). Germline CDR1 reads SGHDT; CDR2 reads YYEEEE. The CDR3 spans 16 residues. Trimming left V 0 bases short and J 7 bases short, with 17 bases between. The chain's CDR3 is CASSLAMGVGLNEQFF. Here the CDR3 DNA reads TGTGCCAGCAGCTTGGCGATGGGGGTGGGGTTGAATGAGCAGTTCTTC.

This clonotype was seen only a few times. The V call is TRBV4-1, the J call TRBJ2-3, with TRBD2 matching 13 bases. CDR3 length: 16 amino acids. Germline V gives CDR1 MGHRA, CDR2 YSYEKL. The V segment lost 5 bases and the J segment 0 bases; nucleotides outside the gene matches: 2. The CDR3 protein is CASSWTSGGSTDTQYF. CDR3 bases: TGCGCCAGCAGCTGGACTAGCGGGGGTAGCACAGATACGCAGTATTTT.

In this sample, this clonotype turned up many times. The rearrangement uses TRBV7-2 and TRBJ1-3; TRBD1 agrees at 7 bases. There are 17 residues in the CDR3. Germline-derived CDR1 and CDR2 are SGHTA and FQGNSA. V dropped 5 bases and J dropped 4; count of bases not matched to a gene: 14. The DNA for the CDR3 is TGTGCCAGCAGCCCACGGACAGGAATGGATAGGGGAAACACCATATATTTT. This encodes CASSPRTGMDRGNTIYF.

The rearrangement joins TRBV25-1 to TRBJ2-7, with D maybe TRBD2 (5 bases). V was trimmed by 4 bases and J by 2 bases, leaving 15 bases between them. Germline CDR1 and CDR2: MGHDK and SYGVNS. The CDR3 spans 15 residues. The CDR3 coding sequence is TGTGCCAGCAGTGCCCCAGGACGGGGTCCCTACGAGCAGTACTTC. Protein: CASSAPGRGPYEQYF.

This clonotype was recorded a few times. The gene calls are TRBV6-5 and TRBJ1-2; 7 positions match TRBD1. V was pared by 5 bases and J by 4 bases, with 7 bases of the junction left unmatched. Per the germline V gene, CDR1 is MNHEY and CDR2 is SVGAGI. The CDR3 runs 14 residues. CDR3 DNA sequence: TGTGCCAGCAGTCCAGACAGGGCCCGCTATGGCTACACCTTC. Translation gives CASSPDRARYGYTF.

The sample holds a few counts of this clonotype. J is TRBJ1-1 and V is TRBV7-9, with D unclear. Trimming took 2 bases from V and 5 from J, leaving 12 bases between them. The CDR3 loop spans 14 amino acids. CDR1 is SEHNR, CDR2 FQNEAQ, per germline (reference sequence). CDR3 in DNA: TGTGCCAGCAGCTTACAGGCCCCGGGAACTGAAGCTTTCTTT. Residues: CASSLQAPGTEAFF.

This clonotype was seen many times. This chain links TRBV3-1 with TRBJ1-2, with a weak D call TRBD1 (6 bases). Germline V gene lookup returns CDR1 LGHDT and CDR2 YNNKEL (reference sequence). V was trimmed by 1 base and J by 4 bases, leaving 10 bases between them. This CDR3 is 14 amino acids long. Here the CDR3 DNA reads TGTGCCAGCAGCCAAGGAGGACAGATCTATGGCTACACCTTC. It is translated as CASSQGGQIYGYTF.

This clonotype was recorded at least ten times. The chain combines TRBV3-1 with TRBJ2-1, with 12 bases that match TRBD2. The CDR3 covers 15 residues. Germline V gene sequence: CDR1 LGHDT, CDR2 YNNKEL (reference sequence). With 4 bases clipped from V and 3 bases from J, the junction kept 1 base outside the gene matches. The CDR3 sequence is CASSRTSGDYNEQFF. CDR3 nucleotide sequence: TGTGCCAGCAGCCGGACTAGCGGGGACTACAATGAGCAGTTCTTC.

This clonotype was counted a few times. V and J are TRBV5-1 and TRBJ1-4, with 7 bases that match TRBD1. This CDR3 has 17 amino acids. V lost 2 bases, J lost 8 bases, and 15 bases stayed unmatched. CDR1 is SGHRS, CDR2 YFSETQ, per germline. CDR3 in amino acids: CASSLGATGRGKEKLFF. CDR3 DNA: TGCGCCAGCAGCTTAGGAGCGACAGGGCGCGGAAAAGAAAAACTGTTTTTT.

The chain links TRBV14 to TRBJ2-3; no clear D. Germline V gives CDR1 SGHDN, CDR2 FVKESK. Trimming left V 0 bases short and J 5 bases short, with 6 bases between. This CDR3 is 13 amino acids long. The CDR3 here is CASSQDWVDTQYF. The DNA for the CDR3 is TGTGCCAGCAGCCAAGATTGGGTAGATACGCAGTATTTT.

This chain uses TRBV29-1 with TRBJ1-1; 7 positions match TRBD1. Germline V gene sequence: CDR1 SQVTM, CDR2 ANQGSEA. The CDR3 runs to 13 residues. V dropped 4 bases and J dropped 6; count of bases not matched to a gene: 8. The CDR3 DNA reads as TGCAGCGTTGCGTTGACAGGGCTATCTGAAGCTTTCTTT. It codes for CSVALTGLSEAFF.

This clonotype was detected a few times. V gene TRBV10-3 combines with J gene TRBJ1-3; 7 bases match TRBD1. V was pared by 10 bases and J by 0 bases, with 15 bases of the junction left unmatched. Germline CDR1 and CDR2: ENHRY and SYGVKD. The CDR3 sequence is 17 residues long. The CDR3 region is CASRDRVFSFSGNTIYF. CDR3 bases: TGTGCCAGCCGGGACAGAGTTTTTTCTTTCTCTGGAAACACCATATATTTT.

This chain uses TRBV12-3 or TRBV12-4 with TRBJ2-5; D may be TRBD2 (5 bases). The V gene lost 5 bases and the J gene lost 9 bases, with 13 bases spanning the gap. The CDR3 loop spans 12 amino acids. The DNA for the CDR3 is TGTGCCAGCAGTCCACCGTCCGGGGCCCAGTACTTC. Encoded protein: CASSPPSGAQYF.

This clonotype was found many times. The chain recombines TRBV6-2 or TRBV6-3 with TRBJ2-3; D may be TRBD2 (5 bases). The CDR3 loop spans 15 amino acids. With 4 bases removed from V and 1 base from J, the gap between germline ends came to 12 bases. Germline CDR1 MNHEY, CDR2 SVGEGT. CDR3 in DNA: TGTGCCAGCAGTTCCCCGGGAAAGGGCACAGATACGCAGTATTTT. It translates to CASSSPGKGTDTQYF.

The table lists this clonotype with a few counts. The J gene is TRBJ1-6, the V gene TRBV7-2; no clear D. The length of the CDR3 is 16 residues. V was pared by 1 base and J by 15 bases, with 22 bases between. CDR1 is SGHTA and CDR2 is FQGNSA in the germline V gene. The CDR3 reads CASSLVGGRGSYGLHF. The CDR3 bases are TGTGCCAGCAGCTTAGTGGGAGGCAGAGGTTCTTACGGCCTCCACTTT.

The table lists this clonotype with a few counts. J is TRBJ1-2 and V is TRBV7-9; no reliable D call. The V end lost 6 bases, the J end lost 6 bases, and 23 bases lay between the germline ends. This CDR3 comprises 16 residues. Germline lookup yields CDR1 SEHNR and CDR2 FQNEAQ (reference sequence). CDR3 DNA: TGTGCCAGCAGTATTAGCGTCCGGGGATCCCGAAATGGCTACACCTTC. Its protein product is CASSISVRGSRNGYTF.

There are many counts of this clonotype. In DNA form, the CDR3 reads TGTGCCAGCAGCTCTCGTCTAGATACGCAGTATTTT. The encoded protein is CASSSRLDTQYF. The rearrangement joins TRBV7-9 to TRBJ2-3; D gene uncertain. The ends were cut back, 4 bases at V and 5 bases at J, with 7 bases in the middle. The CDR3 runs 12 residues. CDR1 is SEHNR and CDR2 is FQNEAQ in the germline V gene (reference sequence).

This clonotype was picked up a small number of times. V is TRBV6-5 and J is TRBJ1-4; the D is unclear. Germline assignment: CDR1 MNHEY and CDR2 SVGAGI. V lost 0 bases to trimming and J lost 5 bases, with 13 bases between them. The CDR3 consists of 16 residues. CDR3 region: CASSYSSRTYNEKLFF. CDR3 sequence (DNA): TGTGCCAGCAGTTACTCTTCCCGGACCTACAATGAAAAACTGTTTTTT.

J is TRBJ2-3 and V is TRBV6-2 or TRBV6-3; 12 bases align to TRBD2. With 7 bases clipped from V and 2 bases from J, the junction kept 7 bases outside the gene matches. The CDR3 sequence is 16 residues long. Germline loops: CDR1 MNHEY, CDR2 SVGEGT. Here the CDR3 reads CASNFLAGGPTDTQYF. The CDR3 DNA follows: TGTGCCAGCAACTTCCTAGCGGGGGGGCCCACAGATACGCAGTATTTT.

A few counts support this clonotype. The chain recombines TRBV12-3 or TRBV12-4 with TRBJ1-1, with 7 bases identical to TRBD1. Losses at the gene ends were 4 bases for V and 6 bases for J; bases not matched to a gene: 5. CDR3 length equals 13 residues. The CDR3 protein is CASSSQGVAEAFF. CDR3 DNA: TGTGCCAGCAGTTCTCAGGGGGTGGCTGAAGCTTTCTTT.

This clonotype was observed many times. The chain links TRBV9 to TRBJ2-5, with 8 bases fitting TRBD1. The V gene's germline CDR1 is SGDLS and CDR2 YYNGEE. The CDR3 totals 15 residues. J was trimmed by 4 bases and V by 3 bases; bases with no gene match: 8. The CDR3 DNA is TGTGCCAGCAGCGAAGGACAGGGTATATCAGAGACCCAGTACTTC. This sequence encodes CASSEGQGISETQYF.

The CDR3 DNA sequence: TGTGCCAGCAGTTTTCGAGGAGTCGGGGAGACCCAGTACTTC. Translated: CASSFRGVGETQYF. The chain joins TRBV12-3 or TRBV12-4 to TRBJ2-5; no clear D. This CDR3 is built from 14 residues. V shed 3 bases and J shed 5 bases, with 13 bases lying between them.

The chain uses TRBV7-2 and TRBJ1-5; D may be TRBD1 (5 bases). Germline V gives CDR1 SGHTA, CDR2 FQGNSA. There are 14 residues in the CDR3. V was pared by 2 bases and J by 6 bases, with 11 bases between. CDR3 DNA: TGTGCCAGCAGCTTAAATCCCGGGGGTCAGCCCCAGCATTTT. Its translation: CASSLNPGGQPQHF.

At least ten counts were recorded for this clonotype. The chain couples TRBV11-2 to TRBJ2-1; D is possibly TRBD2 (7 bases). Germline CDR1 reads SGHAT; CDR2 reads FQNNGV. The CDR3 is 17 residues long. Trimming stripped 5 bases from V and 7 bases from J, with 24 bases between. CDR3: CASSHTWRGPAGNEQFF. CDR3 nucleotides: TGTGCCAGCAGCCACACTTGGCGGGGGCCCGCCGGGAATGAGCAGTTCTTC.

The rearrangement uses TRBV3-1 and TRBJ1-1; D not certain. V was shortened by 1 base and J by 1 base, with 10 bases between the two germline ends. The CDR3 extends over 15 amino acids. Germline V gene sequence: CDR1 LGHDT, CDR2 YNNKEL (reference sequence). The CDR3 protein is CASSQGVVSNTEAFF. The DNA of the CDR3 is TGTGCCAGCAGCCAAGGGGTAGTTTCGAACACTGAAGCTTTCTTT.

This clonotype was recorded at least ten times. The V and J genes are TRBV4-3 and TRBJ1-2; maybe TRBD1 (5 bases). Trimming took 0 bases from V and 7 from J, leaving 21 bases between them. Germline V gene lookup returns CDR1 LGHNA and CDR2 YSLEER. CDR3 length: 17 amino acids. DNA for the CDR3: TGCGCCAGCAGCCAAGAGTGGGGCCCCCCGGGCAGTTTTGGCTACACCTTC. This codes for CASSQEWGPPGSFGYTF.

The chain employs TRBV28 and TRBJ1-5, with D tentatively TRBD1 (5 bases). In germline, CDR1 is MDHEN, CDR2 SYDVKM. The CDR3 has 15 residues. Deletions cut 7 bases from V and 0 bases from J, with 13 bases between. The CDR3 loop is CASTGGARSNQPQHF. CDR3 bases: TGTGCCAGCACCGGAGGGGCCCGTAGCAATCAGCCCCAGCATTTT. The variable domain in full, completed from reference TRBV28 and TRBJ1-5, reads DVKVTQSSRYLVKRTGEKVFLECVQDMDHENMFWYRQDPGLGLRLIYFSYDVKMKEKGDIPEGYSVSREKKERFSLILESASTNQTSMYLCASTGGARSNQPQHFGDGTRLSIL.

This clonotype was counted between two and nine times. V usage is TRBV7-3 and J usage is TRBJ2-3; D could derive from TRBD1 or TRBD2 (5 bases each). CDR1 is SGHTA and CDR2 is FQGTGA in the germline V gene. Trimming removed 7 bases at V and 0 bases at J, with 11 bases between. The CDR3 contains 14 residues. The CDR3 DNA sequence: TGTGCCAGCACTGTAGGGGAGAGCACAGATACGCAGTATTTT. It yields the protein CASTVGESTDTQYF.

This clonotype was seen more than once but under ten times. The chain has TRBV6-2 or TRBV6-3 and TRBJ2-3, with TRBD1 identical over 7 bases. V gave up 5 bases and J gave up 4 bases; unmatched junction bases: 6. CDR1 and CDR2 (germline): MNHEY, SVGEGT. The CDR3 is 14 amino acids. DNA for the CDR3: TGTGCCAGCAGTCGAGGGGGCGCTTCAGATACGCAGTATTTT. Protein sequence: CASSRGGASDTQYF.

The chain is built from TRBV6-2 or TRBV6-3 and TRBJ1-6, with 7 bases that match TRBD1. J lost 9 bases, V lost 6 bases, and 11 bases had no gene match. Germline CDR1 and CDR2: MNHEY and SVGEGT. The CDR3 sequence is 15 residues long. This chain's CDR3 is CASRRSRQGGSPLHF. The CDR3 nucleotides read TGTGCCAGCAGGCGGTCCCGACAGGGTGGTTCACCCCTCCACTTT.

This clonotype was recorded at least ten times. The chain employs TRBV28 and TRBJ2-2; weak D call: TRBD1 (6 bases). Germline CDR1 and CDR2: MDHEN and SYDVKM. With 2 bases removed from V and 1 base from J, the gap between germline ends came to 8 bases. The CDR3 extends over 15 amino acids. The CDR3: CASSLLQGNTGELFF. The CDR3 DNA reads TGTGCCAGCAGTTTACTACAGGGGAACACCGGGGAGCTGTTTTTT.